This entry lists 28 T cell receptor beta chains sequenced from one sample in a study of cytotoxic CD8 clonotypes in ibrutinib-treated CLL. Some clones are missing from TCRdb's copy, which holds only in-frame ones; the method was immunoSEQ multiplex PCR. Counted here are approximately 150,000 clones, 70% to 90% occurring once; the ten biggest clones make up around 3%. The specimen was PBMCs, collected at disease progression, from a patient treated with ibrutinib. These receptors all come from a human donor with chronic lymphocytic leukemia.

The chain couples TRBV4-3 to TRBJ2-3, with TRBD2 identical over 9 bases. This CDR3 has 21 amino acids. The germline V gene has CDR1 LGHNA and CDR2 YSLEER. With V trimmed by 3 bases and J by 2 bases, 21 bases remained unmatched. CDR3 nucleotides: TGCGCCAGCAGCCAGGTGCGGGACCTCCTCCGGCTAGCGGGAAACACAGATACGCAGTATTTT. This sequence encodes CASSQVRDLLRLAGNTDTQYF.

This clone was observed once. This chain uses TRBV28 with TRBJ2-1; the match to TRBD2 covers 13 bases. Germline V CDR1 and CDR2: MDHEN, SYDVKM. The CDR3 runs 16 residues. V trimming: 10 bases; J trimming: 7 bases; junction bases outside the gene matches: 13. The CDR3 region is CATYLRTSGSINEQFF. CDR3 DNA sequence: TGTGCCACCTACCTCCGGACTAGCGGGAGTATAAATGAGCAGTTCTTC.

This clone was picked up one time. The V call is TRBV7-7, the J call TRBJ2-7; D call uncertain. Trimming left V 5 bases short and J 2 bases short, with 19 bases between. The CDR3 loop spans 16 amino acids. Per the germline V gene, CDR1 is SSHAT and CDR2 is FNYEAQ (reference sequence). The CDR3 here is CASSRQNWCVTYEQYF. DNA for the CDR3: TGTGCCAGCAGCCGCCAAAATTGGTGCGTAACCTACGAGCAGTACTTC.

The rearrangement uses TRBV7-9 and TRBJ1-3; D unclear. The V and J ends lost 6 bases and 2 bases respectively, with 14 bases between them. Looked up from germline, CDR1 is SEHNR and CDR2 is FQNEAQ (reference sequence). The length of the CDR3 is 15 residues. In DNA form, the CDR3 reads TGTGCCAGCAGACGAACCGGGGAGGCTGGAAACACCATATATTTT. It is translated as CASRRTGEAGNTIYF.

The J gene is TRBJ1-1, the V gene TRBV4-3, with a tentative D call TRBD1 (5 bases). Germline CDR1 reads LGHNA; CDR2 reads YSLEER. This CDR3 comprises 15 residues. V gave up 3 bases and J gave up 5 bases, with 16 bases separating them. CDR3 nucleotides: TGCGCCAGCAGCCAGGGGCTAGTGCCCTTGACTGAAGCTTTCTTT. This encodes CASSQGLVPLTEAFF.

Written as DNA, the CDR3 is TGTGCCAGCAGCGCCAGATCAGGGAGCTACGAGCAGTACTTC. Its translation: CASSARSGSYEQYF. The rearrangement uses TRBV7-2 and TRBJ2-7, with D perhaps given as TRBD1 or TRBD2 (5 bases each). Per germline, CDR1 SGHTA and CDR2 FQGNSA. The CDR3 is 14 amino acids. The V and J ends lost 5 bases and 3 bases respectively, with 14 bases between them.

This clone was detected a few times. This rearrangement joins TRBV2 to TRBJ2-7; TRBD2 matches at 11 bases. The CDR3 contains 12 residues. V was pared by 6 bases and J by 6 bases, with 1 base of the junction left unmatched. CDR1 and CDR2 from the germline V gene are SNHLY and FYNNEI. The CDR3 nucleotides are TGTGCCAGCAGGACTAGCGGGATCGAGCAGTACTTC. Protein: CASRTSGIEQYF.

The rearrangement joins TRBV19 to TRBJ2-7; D is undetermined. Germline V gene lookup returns CDR1 LNHDA and CDR2 SQIVND (reference sequence). The CDR3 contains 12 residues. Deletions cut 4 bases from V and 3 bases from J, with 7 bases between. The CDR3 region is CASSTGIYEQYF. DNA of the CDR3: TGTGCCAGTAGTACAGGTATCTACGAGCAGTACTTC.

The CDR3 protein is CASSFQGYYNEQFF. The CDR3 DNA reads as TGTGCCAGCAGTTTTCAGGGCTACTACAATGAGCAGTTCTTC. The chain uses TRBV27 and TRBJ2-1; D might be TRBD1 (5 bases). The germline CDR1 and CDR2 sequences are MNHEY and SMNVEV (reference sequence). The CDR3 runs 14 residues. V was shortened by 3 bases and J by 3 bases, with 9 bases between the two germline ends.

This CDR3 reads CASSLPAGSPLGQYF. CDR3 DNA sequence: TGTGCCAGCAGTTTACCGGCGGGATCCCCACTCGGGCAGTACTTC. J is TRBJ2-7 and V is TRBV28; the D gene is possibly TRBD2 (6 bases). V was shortened by 2 bases and J by 9 bases, with 20 bases between the two germline ends. This CDR3 has 15 amino acids. Per the germline V gene, CDR1 is MDHEN and CDR2 is SYDVKM.

V gene TRBV7-9 combines with J gene TRBJ2-7; 11 bases align to TRBD2. J was trimmed by 4 bases and V by 3 bases; bases with no gene match: 5. In germline, CDR1 is SEHNR, CDR2 FQNEAQ (reference sequence). This CDR3 region has 15 residues. This CDR3 reads CASSFLAGGSYEQYF. The CDR3 DNA follows: TGTGCCAGCAGCTTTCTAGCGGGAGGATCTTACGAGCAGTACTTC.

This chain uses TRBV30 with TRBJ2-7, with 7 nucleotides matching TRBD1. With V trimmed by 2 bases and J by 2 bases, 6 bases remained unmatched. The CDR3 is 14 residues long. Germline assignment: CDR1 GTSNPN and CDR2 SVGIG (reference sequence). Written as DNA, the CDR3 is TGTGCCTGGAGTACCGGGACAGAAACCTACGAGCAGTACTTC. Translated, it gives CAWSTGTETYEQYF.

V usage is TRBV18 and J usage is TRBJ2-2; no reliable D call. Trimming took 2 bases from V and 2 from J, leaving 6 bases between them. The CDR3 runs to 14 residues. Germline V lookup: CDR1 KGHSH, CDR2 LQKENI. The DNA for the CDR3 is TGTGCCAGCTCACCAGCCGGAAACACCGGGGAGCTGTTTTTT. Protein sequence: CASSPAGNTGELFF.

This chain links TRBV9 with TRBJ2-3; D unclear. The CDR3 runs to 15 residues. The V end lost 3 bases, the J end lost 0 bases, and 11 bases lay between the germline ends. Germline values: CDR1 SGDLS, CDR2 YYNGEE. Here the CDR3 reads CASSAIEPSTDTQYF. The CDR3 nucleotides read TGTGCCAGCAGCGCCATCGAACCTAGCACAGATACGCAGTATTTT.

The rearrangement links TRBV19 to TRBJ2-3; 8 positions match TRBD2. CDR1 and CDR2 (germline): LNHDA, SQIVND (reference sequence). CDR3 length: 13 residues. Germline trimming cut 5 bases from V and 6 bases from J; bases unmatched to any gene: 4. This chain's CDR3 is CASSQRERDTQYF. As DNA, the CDR3 is TGTGCCAGTAGTCAGCGGGAGAGGGATACGCAGTATTTT.

The V and J genes are TRBV28 and TRBJ1-5; D unclear. CDR3 length equals 13 residues. V lost 10 bases and J 5 bases, leaving 15 bases between the germline ends. Germline V gene sequence: CDR1 MDHEN, CDR2 SYDVKM. Written as DNA, the CDR3 is TGTGCCACCCGAGTTGAGTTTGATCAGCCCCAGCATTTT. Translated, it gives CATRVEFDQPQHF.

The chain has TRBV9 and TRBJ2-1, with TRBD1 identical over 7 bases. Per the germline V gene, CDR1 is SGDLS and CDR2 is YYNGEE. The CDR3 loop spans 16 amino acids. J lost 4 bases, V lost 3 bases, and 10 bases had no gene match. CDR3 nucleotides: TGTGCCAGCAGCGCCCTACAAGGGGGCTTTTACAATGAGCAGTTCTTC. This sequence encodes CASSALQGGFYNEQFF.

This chain uses TRBV11-2 with TRBJ2-7; perhaps D is TRBD1 or TRBD2 (7 bases each). CDR1 is SGHAT, CDR2 FQNNGV, per germline. With 5 bases removed from V and 4 bases from J, the gap between germline ends came to 21 bases. The CDR3 runs to 16 residues. Written as DNA, the CDR3 is TGTGCCAGCAGCCCGGAAACAGGGGAGGGGTCGTACGAGCAGTACTTC. Its translation is CASSPETGEGSYEQYF.

This chain connects TRBV5-1 to TRBJ2-2; 11 bases map to TRBD2. Germline CDR1 SGHRS, CDR2 YFSETQ. The CDR3 runs 16 residues. The ends lost 9 bases at V and 2 bases at J; junction bases unmatched: 9. The CDR3 sequence is CATPIGLAGNTGELFF. The CDR3 coding sequence is TGCGCCACCCCAATTGGACTAGCGGGTAACACCGGGGAGCTGTTTTTT.

The CDR3 here is CASSVGTLGTEAFF. The CDR3, as DNA: TGTGCCAGCAGCGTTGGGACACTGGGCACTGAAGCTTTCTTT. The chain links TRBV9 to TRBJ1-1; possible D gene TRBD1, 6 bases. This CDR3 has 14 amino acids. The germline V gene has CDR1 SGDLS and CDR2 YYNGEE. With 2 bases removed from V and 4 bases from J, the gap between germline ends came to 12 bases.

The CDR3 spells CASKDSGRADNEQFF. The CDR3 DNA sequence: TGTGCCAGCAAGGATAGCGGGAGGGCCGACAATGAGCAGTTCTTC. The rearrangement joins TRBV5-4 to TRBJ2-1; 11 bases map to TRBD2. Germline V CDR1 and CDR2: SGHNT, YYREEE (reference sequence). V lost 6 bases, J lost 5 bases, and 7 bases stayed unmatched. There are 15 residues in the CDR3. The full variable domain, in which reference TRBV5-4 and TRBJ2-1 provide the parts outside the CDR3, is ETGVTQSPTHLIKTRGQQVTLRCSSQSGHNTVSWYQQALGQGPQFIFQYYREEENGRGNFPPRFSGLQFPNYSSELNVNALELDDSALYLCASKDSGRADNEQFFGPGTRLTVL.

V and J are TRBV28 and TRBJ2-7, with D possibly matching TRBD2 (6 bases). Germline V gives CDR1 MDHEN, CDR2 SYDVKM. Trimming shortened V by 3 bases and J by 2 bases, and 20 bases separated the two germline ends. The CDR3 is 17 amino acids. The CDR3 DNA follows: TGTGCCAGCAGTTTTCTTCTTCAGGGACTCCAGACCTACGAGCAGTACTTC. Its translation: CASSFLLQGLQTYEQYF.

The rearrangement uses TRBV21-1 and TRBJ1-2. TRBV21-1 corresponds to a pseudogene. The CDR3 extends over 18 amino acids. The DNA of the CDR3 is TGTGCCAGCAGCAAAGGAGGGCCCAAACCCGGGTCTAACTATGGCTACACCTTC. As protein: CASSKGGPKPGSNYGYTF.

The rearrangement joins TRBV9 to TRBJ1-5; D is undetermined. Germline V lookup: CDR1 SGDLS, CDR2 YYNGEE. The CDR3 has 13 amino acids. Trimming took 1 base from V and 7 from J, leaving 9 bases between them. CDR3 residues: CASSVLGIQPQHF. The CDR3 DNA reads TGTGCCAGCAGCGTACTGGGGATCCAGCCCCAGCATTTT.

The chain couples TRBV7-9 to TRBJ1-2, with 10 bases that match TRBD1. This CDR3 has 15 residues. V was clipped by 1 base and J by 7 bases; unmatched bases: 6. Germline values: CDR1 SEHNR, CDR2 FQNEAQ (reference sequence). The CDR3 region is CASSLVGTGASGYTF. The DNA for the CDR3 is TGTGCCAGCAGCTTAGTGGGGACAGGGGCCTCTGGCTACACCTTC.

V gene TRBV28 combines with J gene TRBJ2-1; 11 bases are shared with TRBD2. The CDR3 runs 18 residues. Trimming at V came to 5 bases and at J to 3 bases, leaving 12 bases not matched to a gene. CDR1 MDHEN and CDR2 SYDVKM come from the germline V gene. The CDR3, as DNA: TGTGCCAGCAGTCTCAATTTACTAGCGGGAGCCCTCTACAATGAGCAGTTCTTC. It yields the protein CASSLNLLAGALYNEQFF.

This chain uses TRBV7-9 with TRBJ2-1; 7 bases are shared with TRBD1. The CDR3 is made up of 15 amino acids. J gave up 0 bases and V 4 bases, and 3 bases lay outside the gene matches. The germline V gene encodes CDR1 SEHNR and CDR2 FQNEAQ (reference sequence). CDR3 DNA sequence: TGTGCCAGCAGCTCGGACAGGAGCTCCTACAATGAGCAGTTCTTC. Amino acid sequence: CASSSDRSSYNEQFF.

The chain links TRBV6-5 to TRBJ2-7, with TRBD2 matching over 7 bases. Germline V lookup: CDR1 MNHEY, CDR2 SVGAGI. The CDR3 loop spans 13 amino acids. The J segment lost 3 bases and the V segment lost 3 bases, leaving 2 bases of the junction unmatched. CDR3: CASSYGGSYEQYF. Here the CDR3 DNA reads TGTGCCAGCAGTTATGGCGGGAGCTACGAGCAGTACTTC.